These 10 T cell receptor beta chains were all obtained from the same sample, sequenced in a study of T cell responses to AZD1222 COVID-19 vaccine. Here immunoSEQ multiplex PCR was the method, and the copy in TCRdb shows in-frame clones only, minus some. This sample carries about 140,000 clones, about 90% of them seen once, and the ten largest clones take 5% to 6.5%. Sequenced material: peripheral blood, taken on day 0 of AZD1222 vaccination. Receptor source: an adult in good health.

The chain carries TRBV18 and TRBJ2-4, with D unclear. V was trimmed by 3 bases and J by 2 bases, leaving 11 bases between them. Germline V CDR1 and CDR2: KGHSH, LQKENI. The CDR3 sequence is 15 residues long. The CDR3 DNA reads as TGTGCCAGCTCACCGGGGATAGGCCCCAAAAACATTCAGTACTTC. It specifies CASSPGIGPKNIQYF.

The DNA of the CDR3 is TGCAGTGCTAGTTTCGGGACAGGGTTTCAAGAGACCCAGTACTTC. It codes for CSASFGTGFQETQYF. This rearrangement joins TRBV20-1 to TRBJ2-5; 9 positions match TRBD1. CDR1 and CDR2 from the germline V gene are DFQATT and SNEGSKA (reference sequence). V dropped 3 bases and J dropped 2; count of bases not matched to a gene: 7. The CDR3 spans 15 residues.

The V and J genes are TRBV11-2 and TRBJ2-5; D gene unclear. The CDR3 is 14 amino acids. V was clipped by 5 bases and J by 1 base, with 11 bases between them. CDR1 and CDR2 from the germline V gene are SGHAT and FQNNGV. CDR3 coding DNA: TGTGCCAGCAGCCTCAGACCCTTCCAAGAGACCCAGTACTTC. It encodes CASSLRPFQETQYF.

The chain couples TRBV28 to TRBJ2-1; TRBD2 is a possible D gene (6 bases). Germline V gene data show CDR1 as MDHEN and CDR2 as SYDVKM. The CDR3 sequence is 15 residues long. V was trimmed by 5 bases and J by 7 bases, leaving 18 bases between them. The CDR3 reads CASSRSSENRNEQFF. The CDR3 nucleotides read TGTGCCAGCAGTCGATCTAGCGAGAATAGGAATGAGCAGTTCTTC.

V and J are TRBV9 and TRBJ1-4; tentative D call: TRBD1 (5 bases). CDR1 SGDLS and CDR2 YYNGEE come from the germline V gene. V was pared by 0 bases and J by 5 bases, with 20 bases between. This CDR3 contains 18 residues. The CDR3 loop reads CASSVGVRGRDANEKLFF. For the CDR3, the DNA is TGTGCCAGCAGCGTAGGGGTTCGAGGGAGGGACGCGAATGAAAAACTGTTTTTT.

This sequence joins TRBV7-8 and TRBJ2-1; D gene uncertain. The ends were cut back, 2 bases at V and 4 bases at J, with 6 bases in the middle. CDR3 size: 13 residues. The germline V gene encodes CDR1 SGHVS and CDR2 FQNEAQ. CDR3 coding DNA: TGTGCCAGCAGCTTAACCTTTTACAATGAGCAGTTCTTC. This gives the protein CASSLTFYNEQFF.

This rearrangement joins TRBV27 to TRBJ2-7; possible D gene TRBD2, 6 bases. Germline values: CDR1 MNHEY, CDR2 SMNVEV (reference sequence). The CDR3 totals 15 residues. V lost 3 bases and J lost 6, with 18 bases in between. The CDR3 loop reads CASSLGLGLLSEQYF. Written as DNA, the CDR3 is TGTGCCAGCAGTTTGGGACTCGGACTTCTGAGCGAGCAGTACTTC.

This clone was observed a handful of times. This sequence joins TRBV28 and TRBJ2-3; possible D gene TRBD2, 6 bases. This CDR3 region has 16 residues. Germline-derived CDR1 and CDR2 are MDHEN and SYDVKM. With 0 bases removed from V and 0 bases from J, the gap between germline ends came to 10 bases. As DNA, the CDR3 is TGTGCCAGCAGTTTATGGGGGAGGCCTAGCACAGATACGCAGTATTTT. Protein sequence: CASSLWGRPSTDTQYF.

This clone has just one count. The chain's CDR3 is CASSLSGQGSQPQHF. The CDR3 coding sequence is TGTGCCAGCAGCTTATCGGGACAGGGGTCTCAGCCCCAGCATTTT. The chain recombines TRBV7-6 with TRBJ1-5, with 10 bases matching TRBD1. Trimming removed 2 bases from V and 6 bases from J; junction bases left unmatched: 4. Germline lookup yields CDR1 SGHVS and CDR2 FNYEAQ. The CDR3 length is 15 residues.

The chain links TRBV7-9 to TRBJ1-4, with D tentatively TRBD1 (6 bases). V was clipped by 5 bases and J by 8 bases, with 21 bases between them. The CDR3 contains 16 residues. Germline CDR1 reads SEHNR; CDR2 reads FQNEAQ (reference sequence). DNA for the CDR3: TGTGCCAGCAGCGGAGGTAGGACAGCCGGGGTGGAAAAACTGTTTTTT. This gives the protein CASSGGRTAGVEKLFF.